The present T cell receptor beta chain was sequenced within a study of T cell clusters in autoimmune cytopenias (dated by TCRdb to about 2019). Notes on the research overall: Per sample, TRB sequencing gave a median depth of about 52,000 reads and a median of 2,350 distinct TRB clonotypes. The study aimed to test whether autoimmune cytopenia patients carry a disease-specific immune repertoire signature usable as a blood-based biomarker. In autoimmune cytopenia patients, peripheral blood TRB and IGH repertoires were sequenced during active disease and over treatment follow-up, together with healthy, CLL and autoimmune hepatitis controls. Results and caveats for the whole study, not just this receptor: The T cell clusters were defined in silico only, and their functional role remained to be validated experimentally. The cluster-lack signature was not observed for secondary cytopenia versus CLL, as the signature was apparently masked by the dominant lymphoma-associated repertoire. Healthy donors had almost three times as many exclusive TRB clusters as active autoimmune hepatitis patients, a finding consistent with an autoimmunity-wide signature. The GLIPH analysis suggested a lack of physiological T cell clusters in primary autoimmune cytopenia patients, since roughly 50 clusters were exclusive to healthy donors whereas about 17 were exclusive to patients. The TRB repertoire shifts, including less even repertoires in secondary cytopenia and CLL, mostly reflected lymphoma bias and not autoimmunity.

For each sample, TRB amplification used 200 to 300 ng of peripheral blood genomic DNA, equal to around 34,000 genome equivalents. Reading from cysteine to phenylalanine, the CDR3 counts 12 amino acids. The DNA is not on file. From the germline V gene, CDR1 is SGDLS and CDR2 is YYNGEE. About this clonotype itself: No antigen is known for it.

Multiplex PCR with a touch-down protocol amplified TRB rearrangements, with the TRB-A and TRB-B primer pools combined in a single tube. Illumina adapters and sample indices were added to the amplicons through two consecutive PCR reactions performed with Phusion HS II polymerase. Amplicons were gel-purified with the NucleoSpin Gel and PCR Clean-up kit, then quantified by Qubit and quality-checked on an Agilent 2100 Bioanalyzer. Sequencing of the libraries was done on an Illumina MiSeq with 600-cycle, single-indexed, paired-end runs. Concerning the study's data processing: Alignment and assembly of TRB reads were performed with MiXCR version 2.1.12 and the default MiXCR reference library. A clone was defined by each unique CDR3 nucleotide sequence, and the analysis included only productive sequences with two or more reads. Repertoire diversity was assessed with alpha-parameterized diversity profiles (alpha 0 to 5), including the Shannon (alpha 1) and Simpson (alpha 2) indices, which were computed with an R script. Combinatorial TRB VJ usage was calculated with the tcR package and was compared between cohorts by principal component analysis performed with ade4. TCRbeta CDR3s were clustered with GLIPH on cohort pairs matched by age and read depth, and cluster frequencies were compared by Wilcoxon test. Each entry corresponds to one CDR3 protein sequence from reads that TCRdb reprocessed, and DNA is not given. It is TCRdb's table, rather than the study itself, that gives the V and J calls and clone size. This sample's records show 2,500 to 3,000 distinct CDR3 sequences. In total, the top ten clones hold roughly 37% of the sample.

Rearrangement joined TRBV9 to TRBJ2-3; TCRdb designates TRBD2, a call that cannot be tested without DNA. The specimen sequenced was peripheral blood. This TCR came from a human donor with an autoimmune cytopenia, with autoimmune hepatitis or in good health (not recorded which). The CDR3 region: CASSPEGRTQYF.